The T cell receptor (beta chain) under discussion was sequenced for a study of blood T cell repertoires in COVID-19. About the study: Donors in the United States, Italy and Spain gave samples during acute or convalescent COVID-19. T cells, B-cell-depleted T cells, or PBMCs provided the cDNA or gDNA that served as material.

The CDR3 has 14 residues. V was pared by 1 base and J by 6 bases, with 10 bases between. Germline CDR1 reads MNHEY; CDR2 reads SVGEGT. Authors' processing steps: Amplified reference gene primers provided the basis for estimating nucleated cell counts. The table came from immunoSEQ multiplex PCR; TCRdb's copy has only in-frame clones and leaves some out. V and J calls plus clone size are reproduced from that table; the DNA served to infer D and trimming. The profile shows approximately 52,000 clones, roughly 87% of them singletons. What was sequenced was peripheral blood. The chain combines TRBV6-2 or TRBV6-3 with TRBJ2-1; maybe TRBD2 (5 bases). The clonotype was recovered from a man in his sixties with active COVID-19. CDR3 amino acids: CASSYFPGSNEQFF. CDR3 nucleotides: TGTGCCAGCAGTTACTTCCCGGGAAGCAATGAGCAGTTCTTC.